Included here is one T cell receptor beta chain sequence, with context. The target antigen is unknown. Alongside a J-beta primer mix, a sample-barcoded 5' primer served in a second PCR lasting about 7 to 12 cycles. TCRdb re-called the 5' RACE reads with MiXCR, one entry per CDR3 protein. Altogether fewer than 1,000,000 distinct CDR3 sequences are present, more than 35% being singletons, with the ten largest covering over 15%. This entry is derived from a study of blood T cells in healthy people across ages. Study findings and constraints: Higher diversity and more naive CD4+ cells were features of long-lived donors, compared to aged donors. Diversity was estimated from one million T cells, and these estimates were considered underestimates.

They isolated at least 6.5 million PBMCs from each sample. Total RNA extracted from each sample amounted to at least 5.5 micrograms. This receptor was taken from an elderly man in good health. Sequenced: blood.

CDR3 coding DNA: TGTGCCAGCAGCCAAGTCGGGTACTACACAGATACGCAGTATTTT. This sequence encodes CASSQVGYYTDTQYF. This chain uses TRBV3-1 with TRBJ2-3, with D hard to call. CDR1 and CDR2 (germline): LGHDT, YNNKEL (reference sequence). The CDR3 loop spans 15 amino acids. Trimming removed 1 base from V and 2 bases from J, with 10 bases in between.